One TCR beta chain is described in this entry. The sample belongs to a study of T cells in tumors after PD-1 blockade. Sequenced by immunoSEQ multiplex PCR; TCRdb stores in-frame clones only, minus some. The repertoire holds tens of thousands of clones, roughly three quarters seen once, with 15% to 20% in the top ten. The TCR originated in a human donor with basal cell carcinoma. Source: PBMCs, taken before anti-PD-1 treatment.

The CDR3 is CASTYLGINEQFF. The CDR3 nucleotides are TGTGCCAGCACGTATTTGGGTATCAATGAGCAGTTCTTC. This chain uses TRBV2 with TRBJ2-1, with D uncertain. The CDR3 totals 13 residues. CDR1 is SNHLY, CDR2 FYNNEI, per germline. V lost 7 bases to trimming and J lost 6 bases, with 13 bases between them.